This T cell receptor (beta chain) derives from a study of prognosis after radiotherapy for stage I lung cancer. Study as a whole: With under 15 men and about 6 women, the cohort's median age was roughly 70 years, range about 50–84. Concurrent therapy was given to no patient receiving stereotactic body radiotherapy.

The CDR3 sequence is 15 residues long. V lost 5 bases to trimming and J lost 4 bases; unmatched junction nucleotides: 4. Germline lookup yields CDR1 MNHNS and CDR2 SASEGT. Whole-study results and caveats: There was a fall in unique TCR clone counts after stereotactic body radiation therapy, median roughly 9,900 versus 7,200.

This clonotype came up many times. Antigen specificity is unknown. It was by two-round multiplex PCR that TCR beta CDR3 was amplified from genomic DNA. First-round PCR used primers specific to each TRBV and TRBJ gene. TCRdb recomputed calls from the multiplex PCR reads with MiXCR, one row per CDR3 protein. This sample has some 30,000 distinct CDR3 sequences, with around half found just once. Specimen: PBMCs, collected before or after stereotactic body radiation therapy (not recorded which). The source is a donor of 50 years or more with non-small cell lung cancer. The V gene is TRBV6-1, the J gene TRBJ2-1; 11 bases are a match to TRBD2. This CDR3 is CASSQGLAEYNEQFF. DNA for the CDR3: TGTGCCAGCAGTCAGGGACTAGCGGAGTACAATGAGCAGTTCTTC.